This T cell receptor beta chain was sequenced during a study of T cells expressing NK-cell markers. Background on the study: Sequenced donors, eight in total, included seven who were HCMV-seropositive and one who was seronegative. Study observations and caveats: The leading position in the CD3+CD56-NKG2C+ fraction of several donors also went to these clonotypes. In several donors, dominant CD3+CD56+NKG2C+ clones formed about 1.0-8% of CD8+ cells.

No DNA is given; TCRdb re-called the 5' RACE reads and lists each CDR3 protein once. The sample holds 350,000 to 500,000 distinct CDR3 sequences. The CDR3 contains 12 residues. From germline, CDR1 is SGHTA and CDR2 FQGNSA. Concerning this clonotype: Antigen: not known.

The V call is TRBV7-2, the J call TRBJ2-1; the TRBD1 assignment by TCRdb is unverifiable without DNA. Sequenced material: blood T cells: a sorted CD56 or NKG2C T cell subset, CD4+ or CD8+ T cells, or bulk PBMC T cells (not recorded which). This clonotype was sampled from a woman aged 18 to 75 in good health. The CDR3 sequence is CASSLDVLEQFF.